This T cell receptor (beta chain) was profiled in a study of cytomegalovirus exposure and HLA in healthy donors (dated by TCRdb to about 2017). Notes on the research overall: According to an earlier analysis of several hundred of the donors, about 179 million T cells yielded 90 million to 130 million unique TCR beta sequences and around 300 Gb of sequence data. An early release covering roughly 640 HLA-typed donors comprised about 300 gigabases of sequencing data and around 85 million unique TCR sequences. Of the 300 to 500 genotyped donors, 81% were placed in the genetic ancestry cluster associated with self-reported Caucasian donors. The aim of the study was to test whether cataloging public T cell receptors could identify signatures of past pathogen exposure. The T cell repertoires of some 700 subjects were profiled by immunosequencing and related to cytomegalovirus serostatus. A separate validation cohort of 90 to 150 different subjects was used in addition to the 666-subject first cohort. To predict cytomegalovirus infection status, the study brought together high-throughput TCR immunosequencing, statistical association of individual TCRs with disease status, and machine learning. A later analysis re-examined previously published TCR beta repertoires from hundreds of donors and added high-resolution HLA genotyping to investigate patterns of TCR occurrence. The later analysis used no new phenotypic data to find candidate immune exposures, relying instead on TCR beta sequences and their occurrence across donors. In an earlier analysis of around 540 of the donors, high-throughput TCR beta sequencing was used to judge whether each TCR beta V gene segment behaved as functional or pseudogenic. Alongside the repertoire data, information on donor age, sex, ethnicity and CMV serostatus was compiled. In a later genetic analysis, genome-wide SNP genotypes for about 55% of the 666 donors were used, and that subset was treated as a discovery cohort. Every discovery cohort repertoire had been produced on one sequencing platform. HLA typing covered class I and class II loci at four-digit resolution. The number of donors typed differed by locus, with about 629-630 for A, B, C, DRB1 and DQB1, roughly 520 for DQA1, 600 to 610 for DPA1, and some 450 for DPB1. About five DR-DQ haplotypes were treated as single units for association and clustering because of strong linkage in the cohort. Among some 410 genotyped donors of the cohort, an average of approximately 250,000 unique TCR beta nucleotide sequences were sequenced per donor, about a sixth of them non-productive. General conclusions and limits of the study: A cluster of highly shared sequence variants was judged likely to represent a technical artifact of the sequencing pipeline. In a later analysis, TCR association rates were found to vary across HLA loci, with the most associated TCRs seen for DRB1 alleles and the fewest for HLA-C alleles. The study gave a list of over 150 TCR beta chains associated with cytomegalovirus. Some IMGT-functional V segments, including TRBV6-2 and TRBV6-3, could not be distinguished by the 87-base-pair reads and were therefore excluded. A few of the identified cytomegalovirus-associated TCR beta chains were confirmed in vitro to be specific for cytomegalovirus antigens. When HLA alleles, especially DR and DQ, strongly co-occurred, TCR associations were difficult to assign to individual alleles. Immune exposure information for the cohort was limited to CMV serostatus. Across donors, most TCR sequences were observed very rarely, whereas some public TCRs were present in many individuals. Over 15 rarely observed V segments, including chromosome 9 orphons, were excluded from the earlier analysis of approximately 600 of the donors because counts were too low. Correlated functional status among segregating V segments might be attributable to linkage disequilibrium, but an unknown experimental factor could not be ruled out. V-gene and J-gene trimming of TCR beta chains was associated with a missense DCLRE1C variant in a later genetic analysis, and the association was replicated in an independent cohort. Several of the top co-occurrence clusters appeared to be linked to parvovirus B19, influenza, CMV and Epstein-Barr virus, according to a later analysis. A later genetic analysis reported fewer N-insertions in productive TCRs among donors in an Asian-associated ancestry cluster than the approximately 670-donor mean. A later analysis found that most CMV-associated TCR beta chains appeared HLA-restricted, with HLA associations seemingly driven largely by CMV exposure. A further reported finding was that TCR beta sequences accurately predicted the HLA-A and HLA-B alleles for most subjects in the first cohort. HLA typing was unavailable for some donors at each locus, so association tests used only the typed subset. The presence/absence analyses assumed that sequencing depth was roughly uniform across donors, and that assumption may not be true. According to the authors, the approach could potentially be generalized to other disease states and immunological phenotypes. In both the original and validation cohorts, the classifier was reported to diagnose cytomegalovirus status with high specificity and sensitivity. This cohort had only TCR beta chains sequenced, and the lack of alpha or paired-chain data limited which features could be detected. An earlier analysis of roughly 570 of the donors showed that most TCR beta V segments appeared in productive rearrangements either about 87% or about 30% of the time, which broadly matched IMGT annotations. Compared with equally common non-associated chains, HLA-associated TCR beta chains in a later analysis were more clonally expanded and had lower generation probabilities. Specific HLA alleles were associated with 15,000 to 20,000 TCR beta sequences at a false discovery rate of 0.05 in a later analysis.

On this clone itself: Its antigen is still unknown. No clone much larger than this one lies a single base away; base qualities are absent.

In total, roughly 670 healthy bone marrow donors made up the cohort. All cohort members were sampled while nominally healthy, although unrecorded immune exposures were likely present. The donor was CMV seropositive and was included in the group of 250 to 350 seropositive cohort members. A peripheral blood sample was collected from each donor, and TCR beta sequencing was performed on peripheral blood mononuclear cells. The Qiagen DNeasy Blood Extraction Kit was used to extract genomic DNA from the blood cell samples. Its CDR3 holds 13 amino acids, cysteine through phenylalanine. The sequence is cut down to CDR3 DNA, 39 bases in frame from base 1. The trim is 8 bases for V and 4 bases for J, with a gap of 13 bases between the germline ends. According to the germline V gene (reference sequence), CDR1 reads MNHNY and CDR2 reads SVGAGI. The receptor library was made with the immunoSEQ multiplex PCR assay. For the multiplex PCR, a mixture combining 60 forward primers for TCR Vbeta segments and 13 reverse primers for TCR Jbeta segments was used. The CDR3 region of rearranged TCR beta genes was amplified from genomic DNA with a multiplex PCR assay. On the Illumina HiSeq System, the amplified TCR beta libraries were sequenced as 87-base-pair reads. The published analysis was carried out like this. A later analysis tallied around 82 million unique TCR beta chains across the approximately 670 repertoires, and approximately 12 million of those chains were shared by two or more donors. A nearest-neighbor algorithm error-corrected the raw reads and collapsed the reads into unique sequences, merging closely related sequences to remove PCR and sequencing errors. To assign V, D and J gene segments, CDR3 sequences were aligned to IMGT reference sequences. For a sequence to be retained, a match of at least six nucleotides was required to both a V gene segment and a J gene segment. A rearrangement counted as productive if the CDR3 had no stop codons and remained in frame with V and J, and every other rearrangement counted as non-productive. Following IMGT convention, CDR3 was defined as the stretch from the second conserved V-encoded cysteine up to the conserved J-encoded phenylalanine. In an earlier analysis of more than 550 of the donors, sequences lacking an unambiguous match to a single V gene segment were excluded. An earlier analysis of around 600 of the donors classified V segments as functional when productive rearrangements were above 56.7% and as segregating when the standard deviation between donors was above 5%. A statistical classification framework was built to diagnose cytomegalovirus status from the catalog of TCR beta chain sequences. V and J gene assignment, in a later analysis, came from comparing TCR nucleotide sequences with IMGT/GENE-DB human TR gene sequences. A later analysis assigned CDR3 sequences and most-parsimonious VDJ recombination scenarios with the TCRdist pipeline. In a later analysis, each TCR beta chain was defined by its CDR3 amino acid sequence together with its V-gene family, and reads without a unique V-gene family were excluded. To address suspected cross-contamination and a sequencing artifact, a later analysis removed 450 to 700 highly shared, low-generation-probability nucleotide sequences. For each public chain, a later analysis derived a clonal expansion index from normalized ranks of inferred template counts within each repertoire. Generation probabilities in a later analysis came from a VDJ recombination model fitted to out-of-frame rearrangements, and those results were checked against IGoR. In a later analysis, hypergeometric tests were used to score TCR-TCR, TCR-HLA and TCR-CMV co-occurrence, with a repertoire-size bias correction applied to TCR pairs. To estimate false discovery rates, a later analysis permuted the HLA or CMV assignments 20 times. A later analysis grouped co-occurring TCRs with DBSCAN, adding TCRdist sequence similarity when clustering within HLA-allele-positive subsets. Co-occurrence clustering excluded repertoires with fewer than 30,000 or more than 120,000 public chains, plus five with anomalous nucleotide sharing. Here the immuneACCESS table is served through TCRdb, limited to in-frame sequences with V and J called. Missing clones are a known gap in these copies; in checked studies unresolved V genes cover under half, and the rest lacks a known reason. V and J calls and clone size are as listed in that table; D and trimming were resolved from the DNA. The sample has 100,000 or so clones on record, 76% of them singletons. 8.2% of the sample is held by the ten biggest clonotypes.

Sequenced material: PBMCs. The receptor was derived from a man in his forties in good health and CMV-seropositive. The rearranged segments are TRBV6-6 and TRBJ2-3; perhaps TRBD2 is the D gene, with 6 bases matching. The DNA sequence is TGTGCCAGCTTCCTGACTAGTCCAGATACGCAGTATTTT. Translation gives CASFLTSPDTQYF.